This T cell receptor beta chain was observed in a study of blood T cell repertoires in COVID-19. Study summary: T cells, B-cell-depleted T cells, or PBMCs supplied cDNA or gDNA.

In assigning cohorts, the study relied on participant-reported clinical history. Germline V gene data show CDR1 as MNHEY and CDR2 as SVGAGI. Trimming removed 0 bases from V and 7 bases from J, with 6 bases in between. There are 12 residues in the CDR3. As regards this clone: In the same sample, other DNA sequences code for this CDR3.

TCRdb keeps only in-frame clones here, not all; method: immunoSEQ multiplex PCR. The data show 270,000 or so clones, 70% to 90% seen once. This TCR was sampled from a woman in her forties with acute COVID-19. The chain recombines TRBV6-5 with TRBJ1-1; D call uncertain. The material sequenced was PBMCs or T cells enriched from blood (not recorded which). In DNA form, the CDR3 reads TGTGCCAGCAGTTACTCTGGACTTGAAGCTTTCTTT. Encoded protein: CASSYSGLEAFF.